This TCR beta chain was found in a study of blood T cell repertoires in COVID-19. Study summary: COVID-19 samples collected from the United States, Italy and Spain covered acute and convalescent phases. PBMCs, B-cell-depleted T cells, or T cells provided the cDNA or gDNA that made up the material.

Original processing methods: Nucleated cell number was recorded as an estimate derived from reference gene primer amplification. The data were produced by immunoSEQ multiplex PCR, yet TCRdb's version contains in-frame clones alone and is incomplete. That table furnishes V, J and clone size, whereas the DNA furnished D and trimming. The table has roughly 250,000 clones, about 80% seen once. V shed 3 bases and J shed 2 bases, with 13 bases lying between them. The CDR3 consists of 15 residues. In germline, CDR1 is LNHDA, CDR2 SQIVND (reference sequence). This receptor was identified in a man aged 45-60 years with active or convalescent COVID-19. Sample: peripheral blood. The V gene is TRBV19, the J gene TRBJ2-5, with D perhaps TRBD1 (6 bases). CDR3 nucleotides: TGTGCCAGTAGTATTAGCTGGGGGCGTCAAGAGACCCAGTACTTC. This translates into CASSISWGRQETQYF.